This T cell receptor beta chain emerged from a study of cytomegalovirus exposure and HLA in healthy donors. PCR amplification relied on 60 Vbeta primers (plus 13 Jbeta primers). Repertoires were generated with immunoSEQ multiplex PCR, while TCRdb's copy carries only in-frame clones and drops some. The sample consists of 90,000 to 100,000 clones, roughly 80% of them appearing once. CDR1 and CDR2 from the germline V gene are SEHNR and FQNEAQ (reference sequence). Trimming removed 3 bases from V and 6 bases from J, with 15 bases in between. CDR3 length: 15 residues. Study-wide points: Clonal expansion was found to be greater in HLA-associated TCR beta chains than in equally common others in a later analysis. In an earlier analysis, in some 540 donors, most V segments appeared productive either ~87% or ~30% of the time.

Regarding this clone: Its antigen remains unknown.

This TCR was sampled from a man aged 35 to 55 in good health and CMV-seropositive. The chain uses TRBV7-9 and TRBJ1-5; the D gene is possibly TRBD1 (6 bases). Sequences were obtained from PBMCs. Here the CDR3 DNA reads TGTGCCAGCAGCTTGATTGGGGGCGAAGGTCAGCCCCAGCATTTT. This codes for CASSLIGGEGQPQHF.